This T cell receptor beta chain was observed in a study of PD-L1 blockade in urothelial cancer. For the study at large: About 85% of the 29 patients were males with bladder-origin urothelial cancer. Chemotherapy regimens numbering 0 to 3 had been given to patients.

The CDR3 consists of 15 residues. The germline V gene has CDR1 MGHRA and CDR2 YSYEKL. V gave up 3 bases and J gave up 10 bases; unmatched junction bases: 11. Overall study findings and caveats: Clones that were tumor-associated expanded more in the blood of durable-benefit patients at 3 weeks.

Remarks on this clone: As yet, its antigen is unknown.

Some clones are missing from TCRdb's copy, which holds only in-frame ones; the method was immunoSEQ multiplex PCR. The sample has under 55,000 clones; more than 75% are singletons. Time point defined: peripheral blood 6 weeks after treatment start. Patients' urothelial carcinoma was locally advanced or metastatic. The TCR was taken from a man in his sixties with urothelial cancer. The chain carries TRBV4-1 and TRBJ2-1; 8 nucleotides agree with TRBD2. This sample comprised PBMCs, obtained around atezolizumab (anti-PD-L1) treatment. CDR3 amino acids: CASSHNGRASGEQFF. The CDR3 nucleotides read TGCGCCAGCAGCCACAACGGGAGGGCCTCCGGGGAGCAGTTCTTC.